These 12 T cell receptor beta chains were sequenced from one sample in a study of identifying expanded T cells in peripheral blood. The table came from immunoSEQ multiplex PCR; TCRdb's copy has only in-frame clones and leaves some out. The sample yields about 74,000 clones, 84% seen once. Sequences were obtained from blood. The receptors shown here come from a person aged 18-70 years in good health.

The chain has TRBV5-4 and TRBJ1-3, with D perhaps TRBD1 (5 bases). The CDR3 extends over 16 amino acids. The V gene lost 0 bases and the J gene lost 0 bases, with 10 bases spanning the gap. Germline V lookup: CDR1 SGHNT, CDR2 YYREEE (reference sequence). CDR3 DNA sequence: TGTGCCAGCAGCTTGGGGGGGTCGGCCTCTGGAAACACCATATATTTT. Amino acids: CASSLGGSASGNTIYF. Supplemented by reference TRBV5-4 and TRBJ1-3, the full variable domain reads ETGVTQSPTHLIKTRGQQVTLRCSSQSGHNTVSWYQQALGQGPQFIFQYYREEENGRGNFPPRFSGLQFPNYSSELNVNALELDDSALYLCASSLGGSASGNTIYFGEGSWLTVV.

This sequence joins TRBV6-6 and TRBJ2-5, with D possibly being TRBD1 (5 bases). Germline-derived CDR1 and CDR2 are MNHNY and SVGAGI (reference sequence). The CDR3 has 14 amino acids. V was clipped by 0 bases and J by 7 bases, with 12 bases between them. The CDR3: CASSYSGDGWTQYF. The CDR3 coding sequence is TGTGCCAGCAGTTACTCAGGGGATGGATGGACCCAGTACTTC.

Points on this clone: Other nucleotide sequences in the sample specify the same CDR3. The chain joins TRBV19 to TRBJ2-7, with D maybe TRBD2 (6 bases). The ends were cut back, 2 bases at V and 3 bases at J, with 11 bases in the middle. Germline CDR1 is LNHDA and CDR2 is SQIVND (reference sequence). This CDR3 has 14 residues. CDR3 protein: CASSIRRGDYEQYF. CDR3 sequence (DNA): TGTGCCAGTAGTATAAGGCGGGGAGACTACGAGCAGTACTTC.

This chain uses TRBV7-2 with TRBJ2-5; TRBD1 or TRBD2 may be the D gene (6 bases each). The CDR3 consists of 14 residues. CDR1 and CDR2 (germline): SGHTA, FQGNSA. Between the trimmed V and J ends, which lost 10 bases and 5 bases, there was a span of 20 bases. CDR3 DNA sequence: TGTGCCACTTCACTGGGGGGCGGGAAGGAGACCCAGTACTTC. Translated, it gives CATSLGGGKETQYF.

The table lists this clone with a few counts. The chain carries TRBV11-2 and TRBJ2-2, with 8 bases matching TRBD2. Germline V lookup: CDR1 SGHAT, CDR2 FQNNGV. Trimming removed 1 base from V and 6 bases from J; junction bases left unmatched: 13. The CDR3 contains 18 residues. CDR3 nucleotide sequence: TGTGCCAGCAGCTTAGCCCGTACTAGCGGAAGCCAATCCGGGGAGCTGTTTTTT. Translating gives CASSLARTSGSQSGELFF.

CDR3 loop: CASSLGRANTEAFF. CDR3 bases: TGTGCCAGCAGCTTAGGTCGCGCGAACACTGAAGCTTTCTTT. This sequence joins TRBV11-3 and TRBJ1-1; D is unclear. The germline gives CDR1 SGHNT, CDR2 YENEEA. Between the trimmed V and J ends, which lost 1 base and 1 base, there was a span of 7 bases. The CDR3 covers 14 residues.

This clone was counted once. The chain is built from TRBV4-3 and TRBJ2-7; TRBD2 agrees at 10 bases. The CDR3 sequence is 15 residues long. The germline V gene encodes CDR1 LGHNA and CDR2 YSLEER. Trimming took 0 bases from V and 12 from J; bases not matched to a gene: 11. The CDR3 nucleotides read TGCGCCAGCAGCCAAGATGAGGCTAGCGGGAGAATAAGGTACTTC. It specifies CASSQDEASGRIRYF.

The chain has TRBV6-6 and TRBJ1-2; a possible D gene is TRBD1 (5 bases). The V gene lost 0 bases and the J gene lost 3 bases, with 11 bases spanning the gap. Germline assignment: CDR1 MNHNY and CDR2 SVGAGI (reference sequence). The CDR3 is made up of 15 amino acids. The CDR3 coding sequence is TGTGCCAGCAGTTACTCCGGGGGGGGTTACTATGGCTACACCTTC. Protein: CASSYSGGGYYGYTF.

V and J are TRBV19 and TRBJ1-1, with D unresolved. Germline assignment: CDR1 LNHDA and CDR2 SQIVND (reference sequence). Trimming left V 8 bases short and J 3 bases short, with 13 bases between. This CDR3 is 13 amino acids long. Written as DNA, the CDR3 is TGTGCCAGTTCCTCGGGGAGGGACACTGAAGCTTTCTTT. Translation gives CASSSGRDTEAFF. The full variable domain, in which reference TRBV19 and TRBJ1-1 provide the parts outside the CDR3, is DGGITQSPKYLFRKEGQNVTLSCEQNLNHDAMYWYRQDPGQGLRLIYYSQIVNDFQKGDIAEGYSVSREKKESFPLTVTSAQKNPTAFYLCASSSGRDTEAFFGQGTRLTVV.

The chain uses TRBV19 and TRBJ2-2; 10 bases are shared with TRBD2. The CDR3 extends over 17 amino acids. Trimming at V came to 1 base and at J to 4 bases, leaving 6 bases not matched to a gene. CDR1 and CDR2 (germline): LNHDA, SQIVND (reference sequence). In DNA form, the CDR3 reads TGTGCCAGTAGTATAGGGCTAGCGGGGGACCCCACCGGGGAGCTGTTTTTT. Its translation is CASSIGLAGDPTGELFF.

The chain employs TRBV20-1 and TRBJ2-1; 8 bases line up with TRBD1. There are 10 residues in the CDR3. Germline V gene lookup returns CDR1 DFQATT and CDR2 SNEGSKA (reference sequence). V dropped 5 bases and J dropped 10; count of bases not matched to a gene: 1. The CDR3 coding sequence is TGCAGTGCTGCAGGGGGCGAGCAGTTCTTC. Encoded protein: CSAAGGEQFF.

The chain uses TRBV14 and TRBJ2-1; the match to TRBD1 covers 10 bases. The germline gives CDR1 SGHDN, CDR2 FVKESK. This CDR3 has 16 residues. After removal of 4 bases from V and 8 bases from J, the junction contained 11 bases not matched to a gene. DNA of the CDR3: TGTGCCAGCAGCCCTAAGTGGACAGGGGGGGAGGATGAGCAGTTCTTC. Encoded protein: CASSPKWTGGEDEQFF.